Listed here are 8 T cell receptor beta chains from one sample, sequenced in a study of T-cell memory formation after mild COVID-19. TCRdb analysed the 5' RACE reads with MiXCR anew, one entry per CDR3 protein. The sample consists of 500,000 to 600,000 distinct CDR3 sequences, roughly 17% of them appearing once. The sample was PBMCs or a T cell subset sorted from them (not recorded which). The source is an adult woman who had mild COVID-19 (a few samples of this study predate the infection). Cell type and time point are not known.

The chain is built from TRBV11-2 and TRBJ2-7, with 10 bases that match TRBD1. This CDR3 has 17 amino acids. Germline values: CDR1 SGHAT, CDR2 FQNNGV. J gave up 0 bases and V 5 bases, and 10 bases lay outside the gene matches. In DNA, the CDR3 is TGTGCCAGCAGCATAAGGACAGGGGGTCCCAGCTCCTACGAGCAGTACTTC. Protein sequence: CASSIRTGGPSSYEQYF. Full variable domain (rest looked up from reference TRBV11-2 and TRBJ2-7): EAGVAQSPRYKIIEKRQSVAFWCNPISGHATLYWYQQILGQGPKLLIQFQNNGVVDDSQLPKDRFSAERLKGVDSTLKIQPAKLEDSAVYLCASSIRTGGPSSYEQYFGPGTRLTVT.

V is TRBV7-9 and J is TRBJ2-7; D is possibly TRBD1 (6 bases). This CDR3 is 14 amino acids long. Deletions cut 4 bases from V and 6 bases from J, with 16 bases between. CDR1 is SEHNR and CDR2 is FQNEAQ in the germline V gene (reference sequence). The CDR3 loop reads CASSSTTGPFEQYF. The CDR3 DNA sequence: TGTGCCAGCAGCTCCACGACAGGCCCCTTCGAGCAGTACTTC.

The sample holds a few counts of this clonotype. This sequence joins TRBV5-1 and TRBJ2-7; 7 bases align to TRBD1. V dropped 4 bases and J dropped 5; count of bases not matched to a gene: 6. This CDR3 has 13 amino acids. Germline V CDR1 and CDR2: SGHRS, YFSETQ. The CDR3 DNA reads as TGCGCCAGCAGCCATACAGGGGAACACGAGCAGTACTTC. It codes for CASSHTGEHEQYF.

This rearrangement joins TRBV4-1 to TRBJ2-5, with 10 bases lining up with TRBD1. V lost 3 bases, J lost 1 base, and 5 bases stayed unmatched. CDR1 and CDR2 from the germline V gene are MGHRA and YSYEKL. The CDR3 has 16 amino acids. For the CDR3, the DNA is TGCGCCAGCAGCCACATCGGGACAGGGGTCCAAGAGACCCAGTACTTC. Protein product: CASSHIGTGVQETQYF.

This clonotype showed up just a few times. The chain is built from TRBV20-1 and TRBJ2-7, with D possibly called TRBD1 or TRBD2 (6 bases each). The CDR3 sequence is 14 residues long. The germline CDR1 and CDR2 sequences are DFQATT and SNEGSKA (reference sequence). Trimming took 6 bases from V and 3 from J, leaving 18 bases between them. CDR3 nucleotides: TGCAGTGCGGAGGGGCAGGGGACGTACTACGAGCAGTACTTC. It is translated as CSAEGQGTYYEQYF.

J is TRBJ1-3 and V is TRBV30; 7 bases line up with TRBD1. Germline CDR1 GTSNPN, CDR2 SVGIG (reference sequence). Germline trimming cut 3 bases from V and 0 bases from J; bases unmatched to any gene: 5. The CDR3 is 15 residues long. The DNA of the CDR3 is TGTGCCTGGAGCGGGGGACAGTACTCTGGAAACACCATATATTTT. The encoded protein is CAWSGGQYSGNTIYF.

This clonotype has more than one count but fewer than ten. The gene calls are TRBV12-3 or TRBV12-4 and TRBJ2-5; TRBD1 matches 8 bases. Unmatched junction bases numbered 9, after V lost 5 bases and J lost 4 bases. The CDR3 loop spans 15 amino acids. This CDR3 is CASSLQGVVGETQYF. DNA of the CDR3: TGTGCCAGCAGTCTACAGGGGGTAGTGGGAGAGACCCAGTACTTC.

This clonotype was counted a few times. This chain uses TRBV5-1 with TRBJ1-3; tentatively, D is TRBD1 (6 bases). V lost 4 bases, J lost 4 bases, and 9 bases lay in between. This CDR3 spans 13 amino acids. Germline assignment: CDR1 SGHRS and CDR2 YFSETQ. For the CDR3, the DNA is TGCGCCAGCAGCATAGACAGGGGAAACACCATATATTTT. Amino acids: CASSIDRGNTIYF. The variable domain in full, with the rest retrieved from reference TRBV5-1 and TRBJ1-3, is KAGVTQTPRYLIKTRGQQVTLSCSPISGHRSVSWYQQTPGQGLQFLFEYFSETQRNKGNFPGRFSGRQFSNSRSEMNVSTLELGDSALYLCASSIDRGNTIYFGEGSWLTVV.